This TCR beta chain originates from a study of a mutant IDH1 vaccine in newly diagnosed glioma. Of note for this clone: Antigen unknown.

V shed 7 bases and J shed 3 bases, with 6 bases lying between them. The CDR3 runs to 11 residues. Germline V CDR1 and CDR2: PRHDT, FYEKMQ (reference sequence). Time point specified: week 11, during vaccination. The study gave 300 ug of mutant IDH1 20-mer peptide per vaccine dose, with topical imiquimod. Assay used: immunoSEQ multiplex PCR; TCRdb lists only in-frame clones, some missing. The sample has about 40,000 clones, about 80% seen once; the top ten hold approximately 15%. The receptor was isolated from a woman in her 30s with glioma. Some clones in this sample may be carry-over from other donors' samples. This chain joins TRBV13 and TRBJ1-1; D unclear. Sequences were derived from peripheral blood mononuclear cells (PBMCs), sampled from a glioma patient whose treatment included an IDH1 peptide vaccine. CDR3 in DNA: TGTGCCAGCACCAAGGACACTGAAGCTTTCTTT. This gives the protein CASTKDTEAFF.